This TCR beta chain was recorded in a study of blood T cell repertoires in COVID-19. Study information: From the United States, Italy and Spain came samples of acute and convalescent COVID-19. From T cells, B-cell-depleted T cells, or PBMCs came the material, which was cDNA or gDNA.

As handled by the study authors: Estimates of nucleated cell counts were drawn from the amplification of reference gene primers. Here immunoSEQ multiplex PCR was the method, and the copy in TCRdb shows in-frame clones only, minus some. V and J calls and clone size come straight from that table; D and trimming were deduced from the DNA. The table shows 50,000 to 60,000 clones, with over 80% occurring only once. Sequenced: peripheral blood. The receptor's source is a man between 65 and 85 years old with active COVID-19.

The CDR3 region is CATSDSQLDRGSSGANVLTF. In DNA, the CDR3 is TGTGCCACCAGTGACTCGCAATTGGACAGGGGGTCTTCTGGGGCCAACGTCCTGACTTTC. This sequence joins TRBV24-1 and TRBJ2-6; 10 bases map to TRBD1. Trimming cost V 4 bases and J 1 base; bases outside gene matches: 12. In germline, CDR1 is KGHDR, CDR2 SFDVKD. The CDR3 runs to 20 residues.